This TCR beta chain derives from a study of T-cell reconstitution after alpha-beta-depleted transplantation in children. Researchers prepared the TCRbeta library using unique molecular identifiers, the study reports. TCRdb passed the PCR reads through MiXCR, listing each CDR3 protein once. Here the sample spans some 500,000 distinct CDR3 sequences, around 16% being singletons. Here the sequenced sample was PBMCs from the stem cell graft donor, taken from the stem cell graft. The receptor was isolated from a human donor who donated a stem cell graft to a child with acute lymphoblastic leukemia.

The DNA for the CDR3 is TGTGCCAGCTCAAAGACGGGTGTGACCTACGAGCAGTACTTC. Translated: CASSKTGVTYEQYF. The chain recombines TRBV12-3 or TRBV12-4 with TRBJ2-7; D gene unclear. Trimming shortened V by 8 bases and J by 2 bases, and 16 bases separated the two germline ends. The CDR3 runs 14 residues.